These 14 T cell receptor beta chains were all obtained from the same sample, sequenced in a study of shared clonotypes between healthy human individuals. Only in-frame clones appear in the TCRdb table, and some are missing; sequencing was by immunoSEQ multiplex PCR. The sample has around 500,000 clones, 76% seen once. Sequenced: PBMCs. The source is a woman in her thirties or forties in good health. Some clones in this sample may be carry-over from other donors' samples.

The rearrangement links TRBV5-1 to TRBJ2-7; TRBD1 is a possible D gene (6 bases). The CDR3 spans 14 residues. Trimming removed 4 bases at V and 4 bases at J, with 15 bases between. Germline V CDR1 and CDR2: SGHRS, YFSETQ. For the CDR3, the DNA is TGCGCCAGCAGCCTTGGTGGGGACACTTACGAGCAGTACTTC. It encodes CASSLGGDTYEQYF.

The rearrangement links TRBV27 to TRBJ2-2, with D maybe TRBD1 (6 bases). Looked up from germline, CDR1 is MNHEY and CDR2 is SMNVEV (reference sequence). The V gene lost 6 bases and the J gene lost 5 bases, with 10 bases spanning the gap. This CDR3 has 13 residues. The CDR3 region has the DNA TGTGCCAGCAGCTTGAGGGGGACCGGGGAGCTGTTTTTT. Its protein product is CASSLRGTGELFF.

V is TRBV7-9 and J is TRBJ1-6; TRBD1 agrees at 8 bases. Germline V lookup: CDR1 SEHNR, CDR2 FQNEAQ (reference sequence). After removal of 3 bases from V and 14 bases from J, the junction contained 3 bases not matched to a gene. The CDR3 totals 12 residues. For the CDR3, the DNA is TGTGCCAGCAGCTTCCAACAGGGGGCCCTCCACTTT. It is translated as CASSFQQGALHF.

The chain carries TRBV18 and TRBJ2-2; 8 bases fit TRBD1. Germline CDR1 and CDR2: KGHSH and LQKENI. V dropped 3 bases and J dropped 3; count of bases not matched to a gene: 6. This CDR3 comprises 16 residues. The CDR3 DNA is TGTGCCAGCTCACCGCCAGGGGGCGTCTACACCGGGGAGCTGTTTTTT. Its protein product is CASSPPGGVYTGELFF. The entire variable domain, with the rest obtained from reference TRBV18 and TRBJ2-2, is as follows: NAGVMQNPRHLVRRRGQEARLRCSPMKGHSHVYWYRQLPEEGLKFMVYLQKENIIDESGMPKERFSAEFPKEGPSILRIQQVVRGDSAAYFCASSPPGGVYTGELFFGEGSRLTVL.

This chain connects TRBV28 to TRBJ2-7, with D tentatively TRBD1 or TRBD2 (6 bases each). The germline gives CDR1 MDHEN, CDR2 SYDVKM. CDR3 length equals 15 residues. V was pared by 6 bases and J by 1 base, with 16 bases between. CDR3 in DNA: TGTGCCAGCAGGGTCAGTATAGGGGGGTCCTACGAGCAGTACTTC. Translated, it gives CASRVSIGGSYEQYF. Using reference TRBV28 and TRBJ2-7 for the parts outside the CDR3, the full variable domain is DVKVTQSSRYLVKRTGEKVFLECVQDMDHENMFWYRQDPGLGLRLIYFSYDVKMKEKGDIPEGYSVSREKKERFSLILESASTNQTSMYLCASRVSIGGSYEQYFGPGTRLTVT.

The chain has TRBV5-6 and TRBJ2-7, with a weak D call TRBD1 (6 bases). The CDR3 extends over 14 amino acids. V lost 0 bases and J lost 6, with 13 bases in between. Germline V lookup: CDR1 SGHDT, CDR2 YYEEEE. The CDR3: CASSLAGVGGEQYF. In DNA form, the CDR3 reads TGTGCCAGCAGCTTGGCAGGGGTTGGGGGCGAGCAGTACTTC.

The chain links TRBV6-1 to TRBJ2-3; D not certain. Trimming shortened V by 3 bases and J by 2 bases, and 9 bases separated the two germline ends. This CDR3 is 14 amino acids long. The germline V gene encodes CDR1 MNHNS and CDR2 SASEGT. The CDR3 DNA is TGTGCCAGCAGTGAGTCTGGGAACACAGATACGCAGTATTTT. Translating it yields CASSESGNTDTQYF.

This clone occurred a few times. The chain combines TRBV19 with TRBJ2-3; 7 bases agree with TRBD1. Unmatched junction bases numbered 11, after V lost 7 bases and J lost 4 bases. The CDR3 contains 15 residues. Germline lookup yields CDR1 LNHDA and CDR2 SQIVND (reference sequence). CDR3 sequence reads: CASTAYRQGSDTQYF. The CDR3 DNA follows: TGTGCCAGTACCGCCTACAGACAGGGCTCAGATACGCAGTATTTT.

CDR3 region: CASRDGQGTEAFF. CDR3 DNA: TGCGCCAGCAGGGACGGACAGGGCACTGAAGCTTTCTTT. The chain links TRBV5-1 to TRBJ1-1; 8 bases agree with TRBD1. Germline V gene sequence: CDR1 SGHRS, CDR2 YFSETQ. V shed 5 bases, J shed 4 bases, and the junction held 4 bases outside the gene matches. The CDR3 runs to 13 residues.

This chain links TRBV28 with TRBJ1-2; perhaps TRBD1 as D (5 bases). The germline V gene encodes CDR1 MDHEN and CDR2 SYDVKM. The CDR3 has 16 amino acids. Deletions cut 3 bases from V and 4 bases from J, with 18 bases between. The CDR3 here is CASSLRARVEVYGYTF. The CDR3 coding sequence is TGTGCCAGCAGTTTGAGAGCCAGGGTAGAAGTCTATGGCTACACCTTC.

The CDR3 loop is CASSFGASAQETQYF. The CDR3, as DNA: TGCGCCAGCAGCTTCGGGGCTAGCGCCCAAGAGACCCAGTACTTC. The chain couples TRBV5-1 to TRBJ2-5; tentatively, D is TRBD2 (6 bases). The ends were cut back, 2 bases at V and 1 base at J, with 12 bases in the middle. Germline V CDR1 and CDR2: SGHRS, YFSETQ. The CDR3 is 15 amino acids.

CDR3 nucleotide sequence: TGTGCCAGCAGCGCGAGGGGCGCGGGAGCTGAAGATACGCAGTATTTT. Translated: CASSARGAGAEDTQYF. The rearrangement joins TRBV9 to TRBJ2-3; 7 nucleotides align to TRBD2. Germline CDR1 reads SGDLS; CDR2 reads YYNGEE. Trimming removed 3 bases from V and 5 bases from J; junction bases left unmatched: 12. This CDR3 is 16 amino acids long.

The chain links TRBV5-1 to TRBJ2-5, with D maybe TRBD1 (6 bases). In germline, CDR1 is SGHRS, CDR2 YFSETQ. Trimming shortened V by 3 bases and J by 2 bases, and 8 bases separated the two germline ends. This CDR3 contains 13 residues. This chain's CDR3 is CASSYRVQETQYF. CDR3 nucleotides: TGCGCCAGCAGCTACAGGGTTCAAGAGACCCAGTACTTC.

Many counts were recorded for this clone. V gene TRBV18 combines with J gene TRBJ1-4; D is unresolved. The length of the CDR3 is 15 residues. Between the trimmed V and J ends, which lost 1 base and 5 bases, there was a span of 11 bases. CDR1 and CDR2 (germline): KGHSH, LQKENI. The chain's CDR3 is CASSPQGGGNEKLFF. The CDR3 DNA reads TGTGCCAGCTCACCACAGGGAGGAGGAAATGAAAAACTGTTTTTT.